This paragraph covers one T cell receptor (beta chain) sequence. The antigen remains unidentified. Then a second PCR, running roughly 7 to 11 cycles, was carried out with a sample-barcoded 5' primer and a J-beta primer mix. Through a template-switch adaptor with 12 random nucleotides, each cDNA molecule received a tag. MiXCR, run by TCRdb on the 5' RACE reads, gives a single entry per CDR3 protein. This sample has roughly 1.9 million distinct CDR3 sequences, with 30% to 40% found just once. The sample belongs to a study of blood T cells in healthy people across ages. Study in general: Capture via template switching afforded approximately one barcoded beta molecule per two T cells.

Whole-study findings and limits: Older age coincided with a roughly linear decline in TCR beta diversity per million T cells. When set beside aged donors, long-lived donors presented more naive CD4+ cells and higher diversity.

The TCR comes from a human donor in good health. Sequences were obtained from blood.

The CDR3 is CASSLRGGTGEGPPYEQYF. The CDR3 coding sequence is TGTGCCAGCAGCTTAAGGGGCGGGACAGGGGAAGGTCCCCCCTACGAGCAGTACTTC. The chain recombines TRBV7-3 with TRBJ2-7; 10 bases agree with TRBD1. This CDR3 has 19 residues. Germline trimming cut 1 base from V and 2 bases from J; bases unmatched to any gene: 14. The V gene's germline CDR1 is SGHTA and CDR2 FQGTGA.